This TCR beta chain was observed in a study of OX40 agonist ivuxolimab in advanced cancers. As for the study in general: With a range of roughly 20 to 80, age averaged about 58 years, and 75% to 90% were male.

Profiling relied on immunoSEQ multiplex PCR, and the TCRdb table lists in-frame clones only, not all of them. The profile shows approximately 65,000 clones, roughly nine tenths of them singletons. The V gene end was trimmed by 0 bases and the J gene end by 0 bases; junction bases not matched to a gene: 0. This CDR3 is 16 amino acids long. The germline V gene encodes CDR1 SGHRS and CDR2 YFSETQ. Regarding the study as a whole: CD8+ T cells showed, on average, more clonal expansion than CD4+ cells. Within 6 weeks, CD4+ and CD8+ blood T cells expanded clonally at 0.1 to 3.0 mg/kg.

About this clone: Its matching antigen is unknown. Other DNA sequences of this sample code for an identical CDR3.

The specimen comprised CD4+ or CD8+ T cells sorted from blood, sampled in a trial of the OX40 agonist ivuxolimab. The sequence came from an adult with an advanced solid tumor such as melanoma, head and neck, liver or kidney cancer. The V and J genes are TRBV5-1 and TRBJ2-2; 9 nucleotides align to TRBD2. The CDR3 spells CASSLASGANTGELFF. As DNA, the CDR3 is TGCGCCAGCAGCTTGGCTAGCGGGGCGAACACCGGGGAGCTGTTTTTT. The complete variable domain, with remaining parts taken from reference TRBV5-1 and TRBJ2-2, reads KAGVTQTPRYLIKTRGQQVTLSCSPISGHRSVSWYQQTPGQGLQFLFEYFSETQRNKGNFPGRFSGRQFSNSRSEMNVSTLELGDSALYLCASSLASGANTGELFFGEGSRLTVL.